This T cell receptor (beta chain) was sequenced in a study of cytomegalovirus exposure and HLA in healthy donors (dated by TCRdb to about 2017). Regarding the complete study: An earlier analysis of some 500 of the donors reported about 250 Gb of sequence data and 100 million to 140 million unique TCR beta sequences from about 179 million T cells. About 280 gigabases of sequencing data and approximately 93 million unique TCR sequences were included in an early release covering 500 to 750 HLA-typed donors. Of the roughly 400 genotyped donors, 81% were placed in the genetic ancestry cluster associated with self-reported Caucasian donors. The study was designed to test whether signatures of past pathogen exposure could be identified by cataloging public T cell receptors. The study used immunosequencing to profile the T cell repertoires of approximately 650 subjects and linked those repertoires to cytomegalovirus serostatus. A separate validation cohort of roughly 130 different subjects was used in addition to the approximately 670-subject first cohort. To predict cytomegalovirus infection status, the study brought together high-throughput TCR immunosequencing, statistical association of individual TCRs with disease status, and machine learning. A later analysis re-analyzed previously published TCR beta repertoires from roughly 690 donors and added high-resolution HLA genotyping to study TCR occurrence patterns. Rather than drawing on any new phenotypic data, the later analysis identified candidate immune exposures from TCR beta sequences and the way those sequences occurred across donors. To decide whether each TCR beta V gene segment behaved as functional or pseudogenic, an earlier analysis of 587 of the donors relied on high-throughput TCR beta sequencing. Alongside the repertoire data, information on donor age, sex, ethnicity and CMV serostatus was compiled. In a later genetic analysis, genome-wide SNP genotypes for about three fifths of the roughly 670 donors were used, and that subset was treated as a discovery cohort. Every repertoire in the discovery cohort had been generated on one and the same sequencing platform. HLA typing covered class I and class II loci at four-digit resolution. Typing coverage differed by locus: A, B, C, DRB1 and DQB1 were typed in roughly 620-640 donors, DQA1 in about 500, DPA1 in 600 to 610, and DPB1 in just under 490. Because of strong linkage in the cohort, five DR-DQ haplotypes were treated as single units for association and clustering. Across 398 genotyped donors of the cohort, an average of roughly 200,000 unique TCR beta nucleotide sequences per donor were sequenced, and roughly a sixth of those sequences were non-productive. The research as a whole found: A further reported finding was that TCR beta sequences accurately predicted the HLA-A and HLA-B alleles for most subjects in the first cohort. A later analysis found that most CMV-associated TCR beta chains appeared HLA-restricted, with HLA associations seemingly driven largely by CMV exposure. In a later analysis, several top co-occurrence clusters were reported to appear linked to parvovirus B19, influenza, CMV and Epstein-Barr virus. Broadly in line with IMGT annotations, most TCR beta V segments showed up in productive rearrangements about 87% or about 30% of the time in an earlier analysis of 587 of the donors. Over 15 rarely observed V segments, including chromosome 9 orphons, were excluded from the earlier analysis of a few hundred of the donors because counts were too low. Linkage disequilibrium might explain the correlated functional status among segregating V segments, but an unknown experimental factor could not be ruled out. In a later analysis, the rate of TCR association differed among HLA loci, with DRB1 alleles having the most associated TCRs and HLA-C alleles having the fewest. Immune exposure information for the cohort was limited to CMV serostatus. A cluster of highly shared sequence variants was judged likely to represent a technical artifact of the sequencing pipeline. An association between a missense DCLRE1C variant and V-gene and J-gene trimming of TCR beta chains was found in a later genetic analysis and replicated in an independent cohort. Some IMGT-functional V segments, including TRBV6-2 and TRBV6-3, could not be told apart with the 87-base-pair reads, so those segments were excluded. The authors suggested that the approach could potentially be extended to other disease states and immunological phenotypes. In a later genetic analysis, fewer N-insertions in productive TCRs were reported among donors in an Asian-associated ancestry cluster than the 666-donor mean. Three of the identified cytomegalovirus-associated TCR beta chains were confirmed in vitro to be specific for cytomegalovirus antigens. In the study, 150 to 200 TCR beta chains were listed as associated with cytomegalovirus. Specific HLA alleles were associated with about 17,000 TCR beta sequences at a false discovery rate of 0.05 in a later analysis. In a later analysis, HLA-associated TCR beta chains showed more clonal expansion and lower generation probabilities than non-associated chains that were equally common. When HLA alleles, especially DR and DQ, strongly co-occurred, attributing TCR associations to individual alleles was difficult. Most TCR sequences were observed very rarely across donors, whereas some public TCRs were present in many individuals. HLA typing was unavailable for some donors at each locus, so association tests used only the typed subset. Cytomegalovirus status was reported to be diagnosed by the classifier with high specificity and sensitivity in both the original and validation cohorts. Sequencing depth was assumed to be roughly uniform across donors in the presence/absence analyses, though that assumption may not hold. This cohort had only TCR beta chains sequenced, and the lack of alpha or paired-chain data limited which features could be detected.

V is trimmed back by 8 bases and J by 6 bases, and the junction contains 13 bases that no gene match accounts for. Including the terminal cysteine and phenylalanine, the CDR3 comprises 16 residues. Here the CDR3 DNA is all that survives: 48 bases in frame from base 1. From the germline V gene (reference sequence), CDR1 is LNHDA and CDR2 is SQIVND. The cohort was made up of around 720 healthy bone marrow donors. Cohort members were all nominally healthy when sampled, although unrecorded immune exposures were likely present. The donor tested CMV seropositive, placing the donor among the 290 or so seropositive members of the cohort. A peripheral blood sample was provided by each donor, and peripheral blood mononuclear cells were used for TCR beta sequencing. The Qiagen DNeasy Blood Extraction Kit was used to extract genomic DNA from the blood cell samples. This clone was observed a single time. It has no known antigen specificity. No much larger clone exists at a distance of one base, and base qualities are not known. At the DNA level, this CDR3 is encoded by other sequences in the same sample as well.

Libraries were constructed by the immunoSEQ multiplex PCR assay. For the multiplex PCR, a mixture combining 60 forward primers for TCR Vbeta segments and 13 reverse primers for TCR Jbeta segments was used. Amplification of the CDR3 region of rearranged TCR beta genes was performed with a multiplex PCR assay on genomic DNA. On the Illumina HiSeq System, the amplified TCR beta libraries were sequenced as 87-base-pair reads. As for the authors' bioinformatics: In a later analysis, approximately 74 million unique TCR beta chains were counted across the 500 to 700 repertoires, and around 11 million of these chains were shared by at least two donors. To remove PCR and sequencing errors, raw reads were error-corrected and collapsed into unique sequences using a nearest-neighbor algorithm that merged closely related sequences. To assign V, D and J gene segments, CDR3 sequences were aligned to IMGT reference sequences. For a sequence to be retained, a match of at least six nucleotides was required to both a V gene segment and a J gene segment. Rearrangements were called productive when the CDR3 lacked stop codons and stayed in frame with V and J; all others were non-productive. Following IMGT convention, CDR3 was defined as the stretch from the second conserved V-encoded cysteine up to the conserved J-encoded phenylalanine. The earlier analysis of about 530 of the donors excluded any sequence lacking an unambiguous match to a single V gene segment. In an earlier analysis of about 590 of the donors, a V segment was called functional when productive rearrangements were above 56.7%, and segregating when the standard deviation between donors exceeded 5%. To diagnose cytomegalovirus status from the catalog of TCR beta chain sequences, a statistical classification framework was built. A later analysis assigned V and J genes by comparing TCR nucleotide sequences with IMGT/GENE-DB human TR gene sequences. The TCRdist pipeline was used in a later analysis to assign CDR3 sequences and most-parsimonious VDJ recombination scenarios. A later analysis defined each TCR beta chain by its CDR3 amino acid sequence plus V-gene family, and excluded reads lacking a unique V-gene family. To address suspected cross-contamination and a sequencing artifact, a later analysis removed 592 highly shared, low-generation-probability nucleotide sequences. In a later analysis, a clonal expansion index for each public chain was calculated from normalized within-repertoire ranks of inferred template counts. In a later analysis, generation probabilities were computed with a VDJ recombination model fitted to out-of-frame rearrangements, and the resulting probabilities were checked against IGoR. Hypergeometric tests were used in a later analysis to score TCR-TCR, TCR-HLA and TCR-CMV co-occurrence, with a repertoire-size bias correction applied to the TCR pairs. False discovery rates were estimated in a later analysis by permuting HLA or CMV assignments 20 times. A later analysis grouped co-occurring TCRs with DBSCAN, adding TCRdist sequence similarity when clustering within HLA-allele-positive subsets. Repertoires with fewer than 30,000 or more than 120,000 public chains were left out of co-occurrence clustering, as were about 5 repertoires with anomalous nucleotide sharing. The clones in this table, taken by TCRdb from immuneACCESS, are in-frame only. Not every clone is retained; where verified, under half of the shortfall comes from an unresolved V gene, and the cause of the rest is unknown. From that table come the V and J calls and clone size; the DNA was used to work out D and trimming. Within this sample are 100,000 to 150,000 clones, with under 90% of them counted one time only. The ten largest clones take up around 3.5% of the sample.

The receptor was isolated from a woman aged 35 to 49 in good health and CMV-seropositive. Input material: PBMCs. This sequence uses TRBV19 and TRBJ2-1, and TRBD2 aligns with 10 junction nucleotides. The DNA sequence is given as TGTGCCAGTTTATTTCGGGCTAGCGGGAGTATCAATGAGCAGTTCTTC. The resulting protein is CASLFRASGSINEQFF.